Listed below are T cell receptor beta chains from one sample, sequenced in a study of blood T cell repertoires in COVID-19. TCRdb keeps only in-frame clones here, not all; method: immunoSEQ multiplex PCR. The table includes 200,000 to 250,000 clones, about nine tenths detected once. The sequencing sample was made of PBMCs or T cells enriched from blood (not recorded which). The receptors derive from a woman between 25 and 40 years old with acute COVID-19. The CDR3 runs from the conserved cysteine through the conserved F or W. D genes are given only for firm matches. For some rows the clone size is stated as once, few or many, or as a class when expanded; others skip it.

CDR3nt: TGCGCCAGATTGAGGACAGGGGCGATGACAGAGACCCAGTACTTC; CDR3aa: CARLRTGAMTETQYF; d_gene: TRBD1; abundance: -; v_gene: TRBV10-1; j_gene: TRBJ2-5
CDR3nt: TGTGCCAGCAGCCGAGGACAAGCGAACACCGGGGAGCTGTTTTTT; CDR3aa: CASSRGQANTGELFF; d_gene: -; abundance: -; v_gene: TRBV6-2/TRBV6-3; j_gene: TRBJ2-2
CDR3nt: TGCGCCAGCAGCCCCACAGGGGGCATGGTCAGCCACTATGGCTACACCTTC; CDR3aa: CASSPTGGMVSHYGYTF; d_gene: TRBD1; abundance: -; v_gene: TRBV5-1; j_gene: TRBJ1-2
CDR3nt: TGTGCCAGCAGCTTAACAACAGGGGGAGTTAGGAAAGAGACCCAGTACTTC; CDR3aa: CASSLTTGGVRKETQYF; d_gene: TRBD1; abundance: -; v_gene: TRBV11-2; j_gene: TRBJ2-5
CDR3nt: TGTGCCAGCAGCCAAGTGACAGCAGAAGCTTTCTTT; CDR3aa: CASSQVTAEAFF; d_gene: -; abundance: -; v_gene: TRBV3-1/TRBV3-2; j_gene: TRBJ1-1
CDR3nt: TGTGCCAGCAGCTTCGGGCAGGGTAGGACTGAAGCTTTCTTT; CDR3aa: CASSFGQGRTEAFF; d_gene: -; abundance: -; v_gene: TRBV7-6; j_gene: TRBJ1-1
CDR3nt: TGTGCCAGCAGCCGATCCGGGACTAGCGGGGGACCCTCCTACAATGAGCAGTTCTTC; CDR3aa: CASSRSGTSGGPSYNEQFF; d_gene: TRBD2; abundance: -; v_gene: TRBV7-3; j_gene: TRBJ2-1
CDR3nt: TGCAGCGTTGGTAGATTTGGGCTAGCGGGACAAGAGCAGTACTTC; CDR3aa: CSVGRFGLAGQEQYF; d_gene: TRBD2; abundance: -; v_gene: TRBV29-1; j_gene: TRBJ2-7
CDR3nt: TGTGCCAGCAGCTCGACAGGGGGGAATCAGCCCCAGCATTTT; CDR3aa: CASSSTGGNQPQHF; d_gene: TRBD1; abundance: once; v_gene: TRBV5-6; j_gene: TRBJ1-5
CDR3nt: TGCGCCAGCAGCCAAGATTACCAGGACTTAACCTACGAGCAGTACTTC; CDR3aa: CASSQDYQDLTYEQYF; d_gene: -; abundance: -; v_gene: TRBV4-1; j_gene: TRBJ2-7
CDR3nt: TGTGCCAGCAGTGACCCACAGGGGCGCAATCAGCCCCAGCATTTT; CDR3aa: CASSDPQGRNQPQHF; d_gene: TRBD1; abundance: once; v_gene: TRBV6-1; j_gene: TRBJ1-5
CDR3nt: TGTGCCAGTAGTATAGGGGGGCAGGGGGCATGGACTGAAGCTTTCTTT; CDR3aa: CASSIGGQGAWTEAFF; d_gene: TRBD1; abundance: -; v_gene: TRBV19; j_gene: TRBJ1-1
CDR3nt: TGTGCCAGCAGTCGTAGCGGGGTCAATGAGCAGTTCTTC; CDR3aa: CASSRSGVNEQFF; d_gene: TRBD2; abundance: -; v_gene: TRBV12-3/TRBV12-4; j_gene: TRBJ2-1
CDR3nt: TGTGCCAGCAGTTTGCCCCAGGGGTATGGCAATGAGCAGTTCTTC; CDR3aa: CASSLPQGYGNEQFF; d_gene: -; abundance: -; v_gene: TRBV28; j_gene: TRBJ2-1
CDR3nt: TGCGCCAGCAGCCAAGGGCGGGAAGTCACAGATACGCAGTATTTT; CDR3aa: CASSQGREVTDTQYF; d_gene: -; abundance: -; v_gene: TRBV4-3; j_gene: TRBJ2-3
CDR3nt: TGTGCCACCGCGGACAGAAGGGATGAGCAGTTCTTC; CDR3aa: CATADRRDEQFF; d_gene: -; abundance: -; v_gene: TRBV24-1; j_gene: TRBJ2-1
CDR3nt: TGTGCCAGCAGCCCTGGGACAGATGGAAACACCATATATTTT; CDR3aa: CASSPGTDGNTIYF; d_gene: TRBD1; abundance: once; v_gene: TRBV5-5; j_gene: TRBJ1-3
CDR3nt: TGTGCCAGCAGCAAGGCGGGACAGGGGTTTTCAGAGACTAATGAAAAACTGTTTTTT; CDR3aa: CASSKAGQGFSETNEKLFF; d_gene: TRBD1; abundance: -; v_gene: TRBV27; j_gene: TRBJ1-4
CDR3nt: TGTGCCAGCAGCTTGGCGGGGGGAAACACCATATATTTT; CDR3aa: CASSLAGGNTIYF; d_gene: -; abundance: few; v_gene: TRBV5-4; j_gene: TRBJ1-3
CDR3nt: TGTGCCAGCAGTCCAACCGGGACAGGAGTATATCAGCCCCAGCATTTT; CDR3aa: CASSPTGTGVYQPQHF; d_gene: TRBD1; abundance: -; v_gene: TRBV27; j_gene: TRBJ1-5
CDR3nt: TGCGCCAGCAGCCAAGAAGAGGCGCCAGGGGGACTAGCCAAAAACATTCAGTACTTC; CDR3aa: CASSQEEAPGGLAKNIQYF; d_gene: -; abundance: -; v_gene: TRBV4-3; j_gene: TRBJ2-4
CDR3nt: TGTGCCAGCAGCTTGAGTAGGAGCAATGAGCAGTTCTTC; CDR3aa: CASSLSRSNEQFF; d_gene: -; abundance: -; v_gene: TRBV5-4; j_gene: TRBJ2-1